Listed below are T cell receptor beta chains from one sample, sequenced in a study of neoadjuvant nivolumab and ipilimumab in lung cancer. TCRdb's table, derived via immunoSEQ multiplex PCR, lists solely in-frame clones and lacks some. The sample carries approximately 29,000 clones, 65% to 85% recorded once. The specimen was tumor tissue, collected after neoadjuvant nivolumab, alone or with ipilimumab, at or shortly before surgery. These receptors were collected from an adult with non-small cell lung cancer. Each CDR3 is given with its conserved first and last residue. D genes are given only for firm matches. Rows give clone size only sometimes, using once, few, many, or a class for an expanded clone.

CDR3 protein	CDR3 DNA	V gene	J gene	D gene	clone size
CSVAPGGTDTQYF	TGCAGCGTTGCGCCAGGGGGAACAGATACGCAGTATTTT	TRBV29-1	TRBJ2-3	TRBD1	once
CASRNGNNNEQFF	TGTGCCAGCAGGAACGGAAACAACAATGAGCAGTTCTTC	TRBV6-6	TRBJ2-1	.	.
CSVEDTRTGGDTQYF	TGCAGCGTTGAAGATACACGGACAGGGGGAGATACGCAGTATTTT	TRBV29-1	TRBJ2-3	TRBD1	.
CASRKTASNYGYTF	TGTGCCAGCAGAAAGACAGCGTCTAACTATGGCTACACCTTC	TRBV28	TRBJ1-2	.	.
CASSPLEGVNTGELFF	TGTGCCAGCTCACCGCTTGAGGGGGTGAACACCGGGGAGCTGTTTTTT	TRBV18	TRBJ2-2	.	.
CASSDPQGAGMNTEAFF	TGTGCCAGCAGTGACCCTCAGGGGGCGGGGATGAACACTGAAGCTTTCTTT	TRBV25-1	TRBJ1-1	TRBD1	medium-sized
CASSLDGGLAGGYNEQFF	TGTGCCAGCAGCTTAGATGGGGGACTAGCGGGAGGGTACAATGAGCAGTTCTTC	TRBV7-1	TRBJ2-1	TRBD2	.
CASSLGDEAFF	TGTGCCAGCAGCTTGGGGGACGAAGCTTTCTTT	TRBV5-6	TRBJ1-1	.	.
CASSHLDSPHEQYF	TGTGCCAGCAGCCACCTCGACAGCCCCCACGAGCAGTACTTC	TRBV27	TRBJ2-7	.	.
CASSAQGAGTDTQYF	TGTGCCAGCAGTGCACAGGGGGCAGGGACAGATACGCAGTATTTT	TRBV28	TRBJ2-3	TRBD1	.
CASSPSGTEPYEQYF	TGCGCCAGCAGCCCCTCCGGGACAGAACCCTACGAGCAGTACTTC	TRBV4-1	TRBJ2-7	TRBD1	.
CASSYQLNTEAFF	TGTGCCAGCAGCTATCAGCTGAACACTGAAGCTTTCTTT	TRBV5-4	TRBJ1-1	.	.
CASLPGGPTPNNEQFF	TGCGCCAGCCTTCCTGGGGGACCGACTCCCAACAATGAGCAGTTCTTC	TRBV5-1	TRBJ2-1	.	.
CASSQGRNQPQHF	TGCGCCAGCAGCCAAGGCAGGAATCAGCCCCAGCATTTT	TRBV4-1	TRBJ1-5	.	.
CSVVPSGGLQTQYF	TGCAGCGTTGTTCCTAGCGGGGGCCTGCAGACCCAGTACTTC	TRBV29-1	TRBJ2-5	TRBD2	.
CASSLQGADTQYF	TGTGCCAGCAGCTTACAGGGTGCAGATACGCAGTATTTT	TRBV7-9	TRBJ2-3	.	once
CASSVGASGTHEQFF	TGTGCCAGCAGCGTAGGGGCTAGCGGGACGCATGAGCAGTTCTTC	TRBV9	TRBJ2-1	TRBD2	few
CASSLGDATNEKLFF	TGCGCCAGCAGCTTAGGGGATGCGACTAATGAAAAACTGTTTTTT	TRBV5-1	TRBJ1-4	.	.
CASSHRDSTGELFF	TGTGCCAGCTCCCACCGGGACTCCACCGGGGAGCTGTTTTTT	TRBV18	TRBJ2-2	.	.
CSVLKSAGGGEQYF	TGCAGCGTACTAAAATCCGCGGGAGGGGGCGAGCAGTACTTC	TRBV29-1	TRBJ2-7	TRBD2	.
CASSQRYIAGHQKETQYF	TGCGCCAGCAGCCAAAGATACATAGCGGGGCATCAGAAAGAGACCCAGTACTTC	TRBV4-1	TRBJ2-5	TRBD2	.
CASTLRLAGKTGELFF	TGTGCCAGCACCCTGAGACTAGCGGGAAAAACCGGGGAGCTGTTTTTT	TRBV27	TRBJ2-2	TRBD2	once
CASSYTRDTSNQPQHF	TGTGCCAGCAGTTACACTAGGGACACCAGCAATCAGCCCCAGCATTTT	TRBV6-5	TRBJ1-5	.	.
CASSPLAASYNEQFF	TGTGCCAGCTCACCCCTAGCGGCCTCCTACAATGAGCAGTTCTTC	TRBV18	TRBJ2-1	TRBD2	.
CASSQIGQGPNYGYTF	TGCGCCAGCAGCCAAATTGGACAGGGGCCTAACTATGGCTACACCTTC	TRBV4-3	TRBJ1-2	TRBD1	.
CASSLQINTEAFF	TGTGCCAGCAGCTTACAGATAAACACTGAAGCTTTCTTT	TRBV7-2	TRBJ1-1	.	.
CASSIRGGDTQYF	TGCGCCAGCAGCATCAGGGGAGGAGATACGCAGTATTTT	TRBV5-1	TRBJ2-3	.	.
CSVEVGGSGANVLTF	TGCAGCGTTGAAGTCGGGGGGAGCGGGGCCAACGTCCTGACTTTC	TRBV29-1	TRBJ2-6	TRBD2	.
CAWSVTDTQYF	TGTGCCTGGAGTGTCACAGATACGCAGTATTTT	TRBV30	TRBJ2-3	.	.